The rows below give T cell receptor beta chains drawn from one sample of a study of shared clonotypes between healthy human individuals. Data came from immunoSEQ multiplex PCR; TCRdb stores just in-frame clones and leaves some out. The sample comprises 2 million to 2.5 million clones, 80% to 95% of which are singletons, and 0.39% rests with the top ten. The sequenced sample consisted of naive CD4+ T cells from PBMCs. The receptors stem from a man between 18 and 29 years old in good health. Some clones in this sample may be carry-over from other donors' samples. The CDR3 runs from the conserved cysteine through the conserved F or W. Fields, in order: D gene, clone size, V gene, J gene, CDR3 protein, CDR3 DNA. The D gene is left open where the match is weak. Size is omitted from some rows. Given values are once, few, many or a class for expanded clones.

NA	NA	TRBV7-2	TRBJ2-1	CASSLEGSSYNEQFF	TGTGCCAGCAGCTTAGAGGGGAGCTCCTACAATGAGCAGTTCTTC
NA	once	TRBV29-1	TRBJ2-2	CSVAISRGELFF	TGCAGCGTCGCTATAAGCCGCGGGGAGCTGTTTTTT
NA	NA	TRBV18	TRBJ2-1	CASSPRVSASSYNEQFF	TGTGCCAGCTCACCCCGAGTTAGTGCGAGCTCCTACAATGAGCAGTTCTTC
NA	NA	TRBV2	TRBJ2-2	CAAITGFLGELFF	TGTGCCGCCATCACAGGCTTTCTCGGGGAGCTGTTTTTT
TRBD2	NA	TRBV5-4	TRBJ2-7	CASRSGRAETYEQYF	TGTGCCAGCAGGAGCGGGAGGGCCGAAACCTACGAGCAGTACTTC
NA	once	TRBV27	TRBJ1-3	CASSFSGTRSSGNTIYF	TGTGCCAGCAGTTTCTCCGGGACAAGGAGCTCTGGAAACACCATATATTTT
TRBD2	NA	TRBV18	TRBJ2-7	CASSPLAGGRGYYEQYF	TGTGCCAGCTCACCCCTCGCGGGAGGAAGGGGATACTACGAGCAGTACTTC
TRBD2	NA	TRBV5-4	TRBJ2-1	CASSSGLAANEQFF	TGTGCCAGCAGCTCGGGACTAGCGGCTAATGAGCAGTTCTTC
NA	NA	TRBV23-1	TRBJ1-5	CASSQLGGGNQPQHF	TGCGCCAGCAGTCAATTGGGGGGCGGCAATCAGCCCCAGCATTTT
TRBD2	NA	TRBV13	TRBJ2-1	CASARLAGRNEQFF	TGTGCCAGCGCCAGACTAGCGGGACGTAATGAGCAGTTCTTC
TRBD2	NA	TRBV5-1	TRBJ2-3	CASSLGLTSGPSTDTQYF	TGCGCCAGCAGCTTGGGTTTGACTAGCGGGCCAAGCACAGATACGCAGTATTTT
NA	NA	TRBV19	TRBJ1-1	CASSKDSALEAFF	TGTGCCAGTAGTAAGGACAGCGCCCTTGAAGCTTTCTTT
NA	NA	TRBV9	TRBJ2-2	CASSVAENTGELFF	TGTGCCAGCAGCGTAGCGGAAAACACCGGGGAGCTGTTTTTT
NA	NA	TRBV29-1	TRBJ2-5	CSVDLGQETQYF	TGCAGCGTTGATTTGGGCCAAGAGACCCAGTACTTC
NA	NA	TRBV1	TRBJ2-1	CTSSQDGGPMQFF	TGCACCAGCAGCCAAGATGGTGGGCCCATGCAGTTCTTC
NA	once	TRBV5-1	TRBJ2-3	CASSLQGREAPDTQYF	TGCGCCAGCAGCTTACAGGGGCGGGAGGCTCCAGATACGCAGTATTTT
TRBD2	NA	TRBV10-3	TRBJ2-1	CAISETSGSSNEQFF	TGTGCCATCAGCGAGACTAGCGGGAGCAGCAATGAGCAGTTCTTC
NA	NA	TRBV7-6	TRBJ2-7	CASSLEQGAYEQYF	TGTGCCAGCAGCTTAGAACAGGGAGCCTACGAGCAGTACTTC
NA	once	TRBV19	TRBJ1-3	CASSPGDGNTIYF	TGTGCCAGTAGTCCCGGGGACGGAAACACCATATATTTT
TRBD1	NA	TRBV7-9	TRBJ1-4	CASSPGTGGASEKLFF	TGTGCCAGCAGCCCCGGGACAGGGGGCGCGTCTGAAAAACTGTTTTTT
NA	NA	TRBV4-3	TRBJ1-2	CASSQDGLGTFYTF	TGCGCCAGCAGCCAAGATGGGTTGGGCACCTTCTACACCTTC
NA	NA	TRBV28	TRBJ1-5	CASEDQGRLDQPQHF	TGTGCCAGCGAAGATCAGGGACGGCTAGATCAGCCCCAGCATTTT
NA	NA	TRBV5-6	TRBJ2-3	CASSLPGTDTQYF	TGTGCCAGCAGCTTGCCGGGTACAGATACGCAGTATTTT
NA	NA	TRBV4-2	TRBJ2-1	CASSQGDVYNEQFF	TGTGCCAGCAGCCAAGGTGATGTTTACAATGAGCAGTTCTTC
NA	NA	TRBV5-1	TRBJ1-3	CASSSGQPGNTIYF	TGCGCCAGCAGCTCAGGGCAGCCTGGAAACACCATATATTTT
TRBD1	NA	TRBV10-3	TRBJ1-4	CAISADRGSNEKLFF	TGTGCCATCAGTGCCGACAGGGGATCTAATGAAAAACTGTTTTTT
NA	NA	TRBV5-1	TRBJ1-1	CASSLGQLRSVAFF	TGCGCCAGCAGCTTGGGGCAGCTCCGGTCTGTAGCTTTCTTT
TRBD2	NA	TRBV28	TRBJ2-7	CASSTVAGGLHEQYF	TGTGCCAGCAGTACCGTAGCGGGAGGGCTCCACGAGCAGTACTTC
NA	NA	TRBV7-3	TRBJ2-3	CASSLQGPSTDTQYF	TGTGCCAGCAGCTTACAGGGCCCTAGCACAGATACGCAGTATTTT